The present entry profiles one T cell receptor beta chain with its context. This clone's antigen is unknown. Base qualities are missing; no much larger clone stands one base away. Donors were healthy HIV-negative adults with no recently reported acute infections or vaccinations. Every donor was a Caucasian adult living in Nashville, Tennessee, USA. CD4+ T cells were enriched by magnetic negative selection; naive cells were then positively selected on CD45RA, and the negative fraction formed the memory subset. After blood collection by leukapheresis, PBMCs were isolated using Ficoll-Histopaque density gradient centrifugation and then cryopreserved in the vapor phase of liquid nitrogen. Purity and quantity of every magnetically sorted T cell population were checked by analytical flow cytometry. Genomic DNA was isolated from each sorted fraction and quantified by UV absorbance on a Nanodrop 2000c. This entry belongs to a study of shared clonotypes between healthy human individuals (dated by TCRdb to 2020 to 2021). About the full investigation: A few men and two women, aged 18 to 49 years, made up the cohort. For each donor, CD4 naive and CD4 memory were each run on three plates, CD8 naive on two plates, and CD8 memory on one plate. To estimate repertoire size and how much clonotype sharing occurs between individuals, the study deeply sequenced the blood TCR repertoires of several healthy adults. To increase sequencing depth and limit assay-specific biases, TCR repertoire library preparation and sequencing were carried out by different laboratories using diverse techniques. Each donor's leukapheresis produced roughly between about 0.9 and 9.5 billion PBMCs. The paper as a whole reports these results and caveats: Even with the large sequencing depth, rarefaction of the sorted-subset datasets indicated that sequencing was incomplete. Based on pairwise subsampling, the degree of clonotype sharing among donors was expected to be affected by sequencing depth. Because the study included only a small number of donors, the genetic and exposure-history diversity represented was limited. Across a handful of donors, 5% to 6% of naive CD4, around 3.5% of naive CD8, approximately 2.5% of memory CD4, and roughly 0.41% of memory CD8 clonotypes were shared. Compared with non-shared clonotypes, clonotypes shared by all four sorted-subset donors had higher generation probabilities. Estimated clonotype richness was generally larger for naive than for memory subsets. Sampling was limited to blood, and TCR repertoires in tissue likely differ from TCR repertoires in blood.

Using the deep immunoSEQ assay, multiplex PCR amplified TCR CDR3 regions from genomic DNA. Extracted genomic DNA from each cell subset was distributed evenly across all wells of several immunoSEQ 96-well plates, and each plate was treated as a replicate. For sorted subsets, around 0.2 ug genomic DNA, equal to some 28,000 T cell genomes, was loaded into each replicate PCR. The purified libraries were quantified using a Qubit 3.0 fluorometer, sized with a Bioanalyzer 2100, and then quantified again using the KAPA Library Quantification kit. Every immunoSEQ 96-well plate was sequenced on a dedicated single-read 150-cycle Illumina NextSeq 550 flow cell. On the authors' methods: Because only junctional sequences without quality scores were contained in the immunoSEQ output, filtering matching that applied to full-length reads could not be performed. To assign V/J genes and CDR3, sequences were annotated against IMGT germline references using PyIR, a Python wrapper for IgBLAST v1.9. Reads were removed for weak V/J assignments (E-value above 1e-6), missing CDR3, stop codons, out-of-frame junctions, or ambiguous translated residues. V3J clonotypes were defined as sequences sharing the same inferred V gene, J gene, and CDR3 amino acid sequence. To compute the percentage overlap between repertoires, the number of shared unique clonotypes was divided by the size of the smaller repertoire. RTK rarefaction, the Chao1 estimator, and Recon v2.1 estimates of unobserved clonotypes were used to assess repertoire richness. Generation probabilities were computed with OLGA for all TCRbeta clonotypes obtained by the gDNA method from several donors. TCRdb took over this immuneACCESS table, retaining in-frame rearrangements with V and J assigned. Such tables are incomplete; in checked studies, under half of the missing clones stem from an unresolved V gene, and the remainder is unexplained. V, J and clone size reflect that table, while D and trimming were determined from the DNA. The sample data list 950,000 to 1,300,000 clones, and approximately 76% of these were observed just once. The ten largest account for about 1.5% of the sample.

At the junction V is shortened by 4 bases and J by 1 base, with 14 bases in between. There are 15 amino acids in the CDR3, from cysteine to phenylalanine inclusive. Only the CDR3 part of the read is kept: 45 bases, read in frame from the first base. For CDR1 and CDR2, the germline V gene lists SGDLS and YYNGEE. The chain was built from TRBV9 and TRBJ1-1; the D gene is perhaps TRBD1, on 6 matching bases. Sequencing was carried out using memory CD4+ T cells sorted from blood. The meaning of the sample's cell subset or site label: CD45RA-negative fraction. The TCR sequence derives from a man younger than 35 in good health. The nucleotides read TGTGCCAGCAGCTTCCTGGGGGCGGCGAACACTGAAGCTTTCTTT. The encoded protein is CASSFLGAANTEAFF.